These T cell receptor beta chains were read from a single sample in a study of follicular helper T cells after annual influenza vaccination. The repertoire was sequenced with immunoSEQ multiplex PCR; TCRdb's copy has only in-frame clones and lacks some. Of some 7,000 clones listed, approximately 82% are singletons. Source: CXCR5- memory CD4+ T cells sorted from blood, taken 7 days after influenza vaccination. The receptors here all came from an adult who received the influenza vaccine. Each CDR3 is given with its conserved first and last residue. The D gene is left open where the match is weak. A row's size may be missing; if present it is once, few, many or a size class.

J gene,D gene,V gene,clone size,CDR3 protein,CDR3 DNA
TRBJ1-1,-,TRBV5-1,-,CASSLAGFRDTEAFF,TGCGCCAGCAGCTTGGCCGGGTTCAGGGACACTGAAGCTTTCTTT
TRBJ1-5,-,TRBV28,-,CASSSPWVQHF,TGTGCCAGCAGTTCCCCTTGGGTCCAGCATTTT
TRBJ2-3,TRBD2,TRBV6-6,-,CASSIGTSGGIDTQYF,TGTGCCAGCAGTATTGGGACTAGCGGGGGTATAGATACGCAGTATTTT
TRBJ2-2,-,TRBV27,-,CASRGTMNTGELFF,TGTGCCAGCAGAGGTACTATGAACACCGGGGAGCTGTTTTTT
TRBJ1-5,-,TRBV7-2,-,CASSLVSQANQPQHF,TGTGCCAGCAGCTTAGTGTCTCAGGCCAATCAGCCCCAGCATTTT
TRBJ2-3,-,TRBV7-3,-,CASSPRQHFGNTDTQYF,TGTGCCAGCAGCCCTCGACAACATTTCGGCAACACAGATACGCAGTATTTT
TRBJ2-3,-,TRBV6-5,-,CASSARVGDTQYF,TGTGCCAGCAGTGCTAGGGTGGGAGATACGCAGTATTTT
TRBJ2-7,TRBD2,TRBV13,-,CASSLEGVGSGGHEQYF,TGTGCCAGCAGCTTAGAGGGGGTCGGTAGCGGGGGACACGAGCAGTACTTC
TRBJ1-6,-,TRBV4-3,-,CASSQMVGQHSPLHF,TGCGCCAGCAGCCAAATGGTAGGGCAACATTCACCCCTCCACTTT
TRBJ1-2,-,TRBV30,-,CAWSVGGGHGYTF,TGTGCCTGGAGTGTAGGAGGGGGTCATGGCTACACCTTC
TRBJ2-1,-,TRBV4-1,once,CASSQDLEGTGGPFSNEQFF,TGCGCCAGCAGCCAAGATCTGGAGGGGACCGGGGGGCCTTTTTCCAATGAGCAGTTCTTC
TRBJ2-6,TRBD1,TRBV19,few,CASSPTGFGANVLTF,TGTGCCAGTAGTCCGACAGGGTTTGGGGCCAACGTCCTGACTTTC
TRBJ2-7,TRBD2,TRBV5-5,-,CASSSGLAEFYEQYF,TGTGCCAGCAGCTCCGGACTAGCGGAGTTTTACGAGCAGTACTTC
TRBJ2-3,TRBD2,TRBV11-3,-,CASSPSGSAGTDTQYF,TGTGCCAGCAGTCCTAGCGGGAGCGCTGGCACAGATACGCAGTATTTT
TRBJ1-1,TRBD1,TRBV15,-,CAARRIRGSANTEAFF,TGTGCCGCCCGGCGGATCAGGGGGAGCGCGAACACTGAAGCTTTCTTT
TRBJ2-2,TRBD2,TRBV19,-,CASSSRWGFAGGIGELFF,TGTGCCAGTAGTAGCCGTTGGGGTTTCGCGGGAGGAATCGGGGAGCTGTTTTTT
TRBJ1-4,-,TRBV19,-,CASSVMWGTNEKLFF,TGTGCCAGTAGCGTAATGTGGGGGACTAATGAAAAACTGTTTTTT
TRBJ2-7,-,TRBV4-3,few,CASSQTVVPYEQYF,TGCGCCAGCAGCCAAACAGTGGTCCCCTACGAGCAGTACTTC
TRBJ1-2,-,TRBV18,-,CASSPDAGYGYTF,TGTGCCAGCTCTCCGGACGCCGGTTATGGCTACACCTTC
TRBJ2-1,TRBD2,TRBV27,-,CASSFQREIYNEQFF,TGTGCCAGCAGTTTCCAGCGGGAAATCTACAATGAGCAGTTCTTC
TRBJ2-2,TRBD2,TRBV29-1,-,CSVVSGGVGELFF,TGCAGCGTTGTTAGCGGGGGGGTCGGGGAGCTGTTTTTT
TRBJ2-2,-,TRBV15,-,CATSREVGGTNTGELFF,TGTGCCACCAGCAGAGAGGTTGGGGGGACGAACACCGGGGAGCTGTTTTTT
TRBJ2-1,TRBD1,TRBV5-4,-,CASSTRDRSYNEQFF,TGTGCCAGCAGCACCCGGGACAGATCCTACAATGAGCAGTTCTTC
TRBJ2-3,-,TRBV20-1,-,CSAGGTDTQYF,TGCAGTGCGGGGGGCACAGATACGCAGTATTTT
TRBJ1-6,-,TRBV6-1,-,CASTYAGERSPLHF,TGTGCCAGCACCTACGCGGGGGAAAGGTCACCCCTCCACTTT
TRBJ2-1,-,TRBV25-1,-,CASSEFGTSNSYNEQFF,TGTGCCAGCAGTGAATTTGGGACGTCTAATTCCTACAATGAGCAGTTCTTC
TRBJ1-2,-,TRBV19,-,CASSIGLRDGYTF,TGTGCCAGTAGTATAGGACTCCGGGATGGCTACACCTTC
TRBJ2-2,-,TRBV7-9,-,CASSLGTGELFF,TGTGCCAGCAGCTTAGGCACCGGGGAGCTGTTTTTT
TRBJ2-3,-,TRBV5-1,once,CASSPEPLTDTQYF,TGCGCCAGCAGCCCCGAACCCCTTACAGATACGCAGTATTTT
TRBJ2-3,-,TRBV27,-,CASSNLADSVSTDTQYF,TGTGCCAGCAGCAATCTAGCTGATAGCGTGAGCACAGATACGCAGTATTTT
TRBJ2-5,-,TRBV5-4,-,CASSLGARREETQYF,TGTGCCAGCAGCTTGGGGGCTCGGCGGGAAGAGACCCAGTACTTC
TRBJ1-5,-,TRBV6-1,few,CASSEATNSNQPQHF,TGTGCCAGCAGTGAAGCGACAAATAGCAATCAGCCCCAGCATTTT
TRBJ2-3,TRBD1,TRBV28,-,CATTIRTGFSTDTQYF,TGTGCCACCACTATCCGGACAGGGTTTAGCACAGATACGCAGTATTTT
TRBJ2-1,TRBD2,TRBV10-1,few,CASSSSTSGRVNEQFF,TGCGCCAGCAGCTCATCGACTAGCGGGAGGGTTAATGAGCAGTTCTTC
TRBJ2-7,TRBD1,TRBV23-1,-,CASSQGDRGIYEQYF,TGCGCCAGCAGTCAAGGGGACAGGGGGATCTACGAGCAGTACTTC
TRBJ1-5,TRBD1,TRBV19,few,CASSIDHRGGNQPQHF,TGTGCCAGTAGTATAGACCACAGGGGAGGCAATCAGCCCCAGCATTTT
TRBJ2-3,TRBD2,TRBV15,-,CATSRGNSGGPRDTQYF,TGTGCCACCAGCAGAGGAAATAGCGGGGGCCCCAGGGATACGCAGTATTTT
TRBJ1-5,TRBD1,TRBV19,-,CASCHRGGNQPQHF,TGTGCCAGTTGTCACAGGGGAGGCAATCAGCCCCAGCATTTT
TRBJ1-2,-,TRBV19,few,CASTPRGRYGYTF,TGTGCCAGTACCCCCAGGGGCAGATACGGCTACACCTTC
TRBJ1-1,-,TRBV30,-,CAWSTGGGPEAFF,TGTGCCTGGAGTACCGGGGGGGGCCCTGAAGCTTTCTTT
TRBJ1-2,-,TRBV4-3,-,CASSIDGGYGYTF,TGCGCCAGCAGTATCGACGGCGGTTATGGCTACACCTTC
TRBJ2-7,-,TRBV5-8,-,CASSPSLGSYEQYF,TGTGCCAGCAGCCCCTCTTTGGGTTCCTACGAGCAGTACTTC
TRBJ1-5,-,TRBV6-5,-,CASTQGGGNQPQHF,TGTGCCAGCACCCAAGGAGGGGGAAATCAGCCCCAGCATTTT
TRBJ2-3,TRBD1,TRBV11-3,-,CASSQGASTDTQYF,TGTGCCAGCAGTCAGGGGGCGAGCACAGATACGCAGTATTTT
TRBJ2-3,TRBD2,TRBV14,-,CASSQDLLAGTDTQYF,TGTGCCAGCAGCCAAGATTTACTAGCGGGAACAGATACGCAGTATTTT
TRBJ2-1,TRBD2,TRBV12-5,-,CASGFWEGGHNEQFF,TGTGCTAGTGGCTTCTGGGAGGGCGGACACAATGAGCAGTTCTTC
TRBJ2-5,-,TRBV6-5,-,CASSARGVQETQYF,TGTGCCAGCAGTGCAAGGGGAGTCCAAGAGACCCAGTACTTC
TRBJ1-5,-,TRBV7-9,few,CASSLGEGQPQHF,TGTGCCAGCAGCTTAGGGGAAGGTCAGCCCCAGCATTTT
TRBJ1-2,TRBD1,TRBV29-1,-,CSVTGGGWSNYGYTF,TGCAGCGTAACAGGGGGGGGGTGGTCTAACTATGGCTACACCTTC
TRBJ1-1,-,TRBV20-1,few,CSARDGPGAFF,TGCAGTGCTAGAGACGGACCGGGAGCTTTCTTT
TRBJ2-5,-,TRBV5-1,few,CASSETQETQYF,TGCGCCAGCAGCGAAACACAAGAGACCCAGTACTTC
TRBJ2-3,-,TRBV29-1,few,CSVRQLTSPDTQYF,TGCAGCGTTCGACAGTTAACCAGCCCAGATACGCAGTATTTT
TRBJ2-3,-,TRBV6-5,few,CASSYDGGAWGTQYF,TGTGCCAGCAGTTACGATGGGGGGGCCTGGGGTACGCAGTATTTT
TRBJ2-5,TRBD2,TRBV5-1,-,CASSLDGTNQETQYF,TGCGCCAGCAGCTTGGACGGGACTAACCAAGAGACCCAGTACTTC
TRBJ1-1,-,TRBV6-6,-,CASRPPGRMMNTEAFF,TGTGCCAGCAGACCCCCAGGGCGAATGATGAACACTGAAGCTTTCTTT
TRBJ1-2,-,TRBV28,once,CASRRPPAYGYTF,TGTGCCAGCAGGAGACCCCCCGCATATGGCTACACCTTC
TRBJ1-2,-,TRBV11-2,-,CASNPRGYGYTF,TGTGCCAGCAACCCCCGGGGATATGGCTACACCTTC
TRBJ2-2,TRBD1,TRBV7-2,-,CASKNPGQGGRTGELFF,TGTGCCTCCAAAAACCCGGGACAGGGGGGGAGAACCGGGGAGCTGTTTTTT
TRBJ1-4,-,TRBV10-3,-,CAISDSTREKLFF,TGTGCCATCAGTGACTCGACCAGGGAAAAACTGTTTTTT
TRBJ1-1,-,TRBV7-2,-,CASSPQGVNTEAFF,TGTGCCAGCAGCCCCCAAGGGGTGAACACTGAAGCTTTCTTT